This T cell receptor beta chain was sequenced for a study of T cell responses to AZD1222 COVID-19 vaccine. Generated by immunoSEQ multiplex PCR, the TCRdb table keeps only in-frame clones and is missing some. The table has about 140,000 clones, just under 95% seen once. This CDR3 is 15 amino acids long. Germline values: CDR1 SGHNT, CDR2 YYREEE (reference sequence). The V and J ends lost 4 bases and 2 bases respectively, with 12 bases between them. The V and J genes are TRBV5-4 and TRBJ2-2; unclear D gene. The sequenced sample was peripheral blood, obtained on day 0 of AZD1222 vaccination. The TCR originated in an adult in good health. The CDR3 sequence is CASSQGLINTGELFF. In DNA form, the CDR3 reads TGTGCCAGCAGCCAAGGGCTAATCAACACCGGGGAGCTGTTTTTT. The full variable domain, with the rest looked up from reference TRBV5-4 and TRBJ2-2, is ETGVTQSPTHLIKTRGQQVTLRCSSQSGHNTVSWYQQALGQGPQFIFQYYREEENGRGNFPPRFSGLQFPNYSSELNVNALELDDSALYLCASSQGLINTGELFFGEGSRLTVL.